Presented here are 19 T cell receptor beta chains from one specimen sequenced in a study of kidney transplant recipient with SARS-CoV-2 infection. TCRdb ran MiXCR on the reads and lists one entry per CDR3 protein. The table records fewer than 250,000 distinct CDR3 sequences, around 26% of them present only once. Sequencing used a blood sample, obtained at baseline and between days 110 and 120 from a kidney transplant recipient. The receptors originated from a male patient aged 25-45 years who had COVID-19 and was a kidney transplant recipient. Some of the T cells might come from the graft donor.

This clonotype came up many times. J is TRBJ1-2 and V is TRBV23-1; unclear D gene. TRBV23-1 is an open reading frame whose function is uncertain. The V end lost 5 bases, the J end lost 4 bases, and 23 bases lay between the germline ends. The CDR3 spans 17 residues. The CDR3 reads CASSYYKLRRKTYGYTF. DNA for the CDR3: TGCGCCAGCAGTTACTATAAGCTACGCAGAAAGACCTATGGCTACACCTTC.

Remarks on this clonotype: A much bigger clone sits one base away, suggesting this may be a read error. The gene calls are TRBV11-2 and TRBJ2-1; TRBD2 aligns across 8 bases. Per the germline V gene, CDR1 is SGHAT and CDR2 is FQNNGV. V trimming: 6 bases; J trimming: 9 bases; junction bases outside the gene matches: 13. This CDR3 comprises 15 residues. CDR3 in amino acids: CASSPGTSRAGEQFF. In DNA form, the CDR3 reads TGTGCCAGCAGTCCCGGGACTAGTAGAGCCGGTGAGCAGTTCTTC.

This clonotype was counted many times. The V gene is TRBV6-5, the J gene TRBJ1-2; D is uncertain. There are 17 residues in the CDR3. V was trimmed by 4 bases and J by 4 bases, leaving 22 bases between them. Germline CDR1 is MNHEY and CDR2 is SVGAGI. The CDR3 sequence is CASSFAYSMRKTYGYTF. The CDR3 DNA is TGTGCCAGCAGTTTCGCCTACTCTATGCGAAAGACCTATGGCTACACCTTC.

Concerning this clonotype: The conserved final phenylalanine or tryptophan is absent from the CDR3, which likely points to a read error. V usage is TRBV7-2 and J usage is TRBJ1-6; D uncertain. Germline V lookup: CDR1 SGHTA, CDR2 FQGNSA. V was clipped by 7 bases and J by 7 bases, with 14 bases between them. The CDR3 contains 14 residues. The chain's CDR3 is CASKSHPGNSPLHS. The CDR3 DNA is TGTGCCAGCAAGAGTCACCCCGGGAATTCACCCCTCCACTCT.

Notes on this clonotype: A read error is possible here, since a much larger clone lies one base away. J is TRBJ2-1 and V is TRBV10-3, with D tentatively TRBD2 (5 bases). The better agreement between TRBJ2-7 and the DNA end casts doubt on the J call. CDR3 length equals 13 residues. CDR1 ENHRY and CDR2 SYGVKD come from the germline V gene. The CDR3 loop reads CAISEGQDCEQYF. CDR3 bases: TGTGCCATCAGTGAAGGCCAGGACTGCGAGCAGTACTTC.

Ten or more counts support this clonotype. The chain joins TRBV5-4 to TRBJ2-7, with TRBD2 matching 14 bases. Unmatched junction bases numbered 9, after V lost 4 bases and J lost 6 bases. Germline values: CDR1 SGHNT, CDR2 YYREEE (reference sequence). CDR3 length: 16 residues. As DNA, the CDR3 is TGTGCCAGCAGCCTGGGACTAGCGGGAGCCCCATTCGAGCAGTACTTC. Translating gives CASSLGLAGAPFEQYF. The whole variable domain, filled in from reference TRBV5-4 and TRBJ2-7, reads ETGVTQSPTHLIKTRGQQVTLRCSSQSGHNTVSWYQQALGQGPQFIFQYYREEENGRGNFPPRFSGLQFPNYSSELNVNALELDDSALYLCASSLGLAGAPFEQYFGPGTRLTVT.

For this clonotype: A much larger clonotype is one base distant, so this may be a read error. V and J are TRBV30 and TRBJ2-2; D is undetermined. Germline V CDR1 and CDR2: GTSNPN, SVGIG (reference sequence). CDR3 length: 12 amino acids. The V and J ends lost 5 bases and 6 bases respectively, with 10 bases between them. The CDR3 loop is CAWEPLPGELFF. Written as DNA, the CDR3 is TGTGCCTGGGAGCCTCTCCCCGGGGAGCTGTTTTTT.

This clonotype has ten or more counts. The V call is TRBV3-2, the J call TRBJ2-5; the D call of TRBD1 is as the table states it, not checked on the DNA. TRBV3-2 is tagged as a pseudogene. The CDR3 covers 13 residues. The CDR3 spells CASTGDGQETQYF. The CDR3 DNA reads TGTGCCAGCACCGGGGACGGTCAAGAGACCCAGTACTTC.

Of note for this clonotype: This could be a read error, since a much larger clone is one nucleotide away. This chain connects TRBV19 to TRBJ1-1, with TRBD1 matching over 7 bases. The ends lost 6 bases at V and 0 bases at J; junction bases unmatched: 4. CDR3 size: 14 residues. Germline lookup yields CDR1 LNHDA and CDR2 SQIVND (reference sequence). This CDR3 is CASRGQVMNTEAFF. The CDR3 DNA is TGTGCCAGTAGAGGACAGGTGATGAACACTGAAGCTTTCTTT.

A remark on this clonotype: This may arise from a read error, as a much more abundant clone is one base away. The chain is built from TRBV6-6 and TRBJ1-2; TRBD1 is a possible D gene (5 bases). Trimming shortened V by 5 bases and J by 4 bases, and 23 bases separated the two germline ends. The CDR3 contains 17 residues. Germline V gene lookup returns CDR1 MNHNY and CDR2 SVGAGI (reference sequence). The CDR3 DNA sequence: TGTGCCAGCAGTGATGCTACAGGTGGGGGAAAGACCTATGGCTACACCTTC. As protein: CASSDATGGGKTYGYTF.

This clonotype appeared many times. This chain joins TRBV19 and TRBJ2-2, with D tentatively TRBD2 (5 bases). Germline V lookup: CDR1 LNHDA, CDR2 SQIVND (reference sequence). CDR3 size: 16 residues. Trimming pared 7 bases from V and 5 bases from J, leaving 20 bases between. The CDR3 is CASKVGGGGGTGELFF. The CDR3 DNA reads as TGTGCCAGTAAAGTAGGCGGTGGAGGAGGAACCGGGGAGCTGTTTTTT.

Notes on this clonotype: A read error may explain this, as a much larger clone is one base away. The chain combines TRBV5-5 with TRBJ2-3; TRBD2 aligns across 13 bases. The V gene end was trimmed by 10 bases and the J gene end by 4 bases; junction bases not matched to a gene: 6. The CDR3 extends over 14 amino acids. Germline V CDR1 and CDR2: SGHKS, YYEKEE (reference sequence). The CDR3 sequence: CAATSGRAADTQYF. The CDR3 DNA reads as TGTGCCGCAACTAGCGGGAGGGCCGCAGATACGCAGTATTTT.

This clonotype was recorded a few times. The chain uses TRBV5-1 and TRBJ2-3; D is perhaps TRBD2 (5 bases). The V gene's germline CDR1 is SGHRS and CDR2 YFSETQ. The CDR3 length is 17 residues. The germline V and J ends were trimmed by 1 base and 1 base, with 16 bases remaining between them. This CDR3 is CASSLPQPRVGTDTQYF. For the CDR3, the DNA is TGCGCCAGCAGCTTGCCTCAGCCGCGGGTAGGCACAGATACGCAGTATTTT.

As for this clonotype: A much larger clone differs from this one at a single base, so this may be a read error. The V call is TRBV5-8, the J call TRBJ1-2; D uncertain. In germline, CDR1 is SGHTS, CDR2 YDEGEE. The CDR3 is made up of 16 amino acids. V was trimmed by 10 bases and J by 4 bases, leaving 26 bases between them. The CDR3 region has the DNA TGTGCCGGCGCAATTGGTCATCCACGAAAGACCTATGGCTACACCTTC. This gives the protein CAGAIGHPRKTYGYTF.

As for this clonotype: A single base separates this from a much larger clone, so it may be a read error. The V gene is TRBV6-5, the J gene TRBJ1-2; D gene unclear. The CDR3 spans 17 residues. Germline CDR1 MNHEY, CDR2 SVGAGI. Written as DNA, the CDR3 is TGTACCAGCAGTGATCCCGCGGAATGTAGAAAGACCTATGGCTACACCTTC. Translating it yields CTSSDPAECRKTYGYTF.

In its sample, this clonotype was seen many times. The chain has TRBV4-3 and TRBJ2-7; D is uncertain. With 0 bases removed from V and 1 base from J, the gap between germline ends came to 10 bases. Germline CDR1 is LGHNA and CDR2 is YSLEER. The CDR3 sequence is 15 residues long. CDR3 in amino acids: CASSQELSSSYEQYF. The CDR3 bases are TGCGCCAGCAGCCAAGAATTGTCATCTTCCTACGAGCAGTACTTC.

Concerning this clonotype itself: A read error may explain this, as a much larger clone is one base away. V usage is TRBV3-1 and J usage is TRBJ1-2, with no clear D. CDR3 length: 17 residues. Germline V gene sequence: CDR1 LGHDT, CDR2 YNNKEL (reference sequence). The CDR3 nucleotides are TGTGCCAGCAGCGAGATAGACACCCTTCGAAAGACCTATGGCTGCACCTTC. This codes for CASSEIDTLRKTYGCTF.

This clonotype has just a few counts. V gene TRBV6-5 combines with J gene TRBJ2-2; D is undetermined. This CDR3 is 13 amino acids long. Between the trimmed V and J ends, which lost 5 bases and 5 bases, there was a span of 9 bases. Germline V gene data show CDR1 as MNHEY and CDR2 as SVGAGI. CDR3: CASSTRLTGELFF. For the CDR3, the DNA is TGTGCCAGCAGTACCCGACTGACCGGGGAGCTGTTTTTT.

On this clonotype itself: A clone one base away is much larger, so this may be a read error. This chain connects TRBV20-1 to TRBJ1-5; D not certain. The CDR3 is 12 residues long. From germline, CDR1 is DFQATT and CDR2 SNEGSKA (reference sequence). The CDR3 sequence is CNARTGNQPQHF. Written as DNA, the CDR3 is TGCAATGCTAGGACCGGCAATCAGCCCCAGCATTTT.